A selection of T cell receptor beta chains follows, all from one sample in a study of human T cells and chemical hapten exposure. TCRdb re-derived calls from the RACE reads in MiXCR, one entry per CDR3 protein. The data hold roughly 100,000 distinct CDR3 sequences, with just under 9% observed a single time. The sequencing input was whole blood. The source is a female donor in good health. Some clones in this sample may be carry-over from other donors' samples. Each CDR3 is given with its conserved first and last residue. The D gene is left open where the match is weak. A clone size is listed for some rows: how often the clone was seen (once, few, many), or a class if it is expanded.

d_gene: NA
v_gene: TRBV7-8
j_gene: TRBJ2-2
abundance: many
CDR3nt: TGTGCCAGCAGCATTTCGGCGAACACCGGGGAGCTGTTTTTT
CDR3aa: CASSISANTGELFF

d_gene: TRBD2
v_gene: TRBV4-3
j_gene: TRBJ2-7
abundance: once
CDR3nt: TGCGCCAGCAGCCAAGAGCGGGCGGGAGGGATGGGTGACGAGCAGTACTTC
CDR3aa: CASSQERAGGMGDEQYF

d_gene: NA
v_gene: TRBV7-2
j_gene: TRBJ2-7
abundance: NA
CDR3nt: TGTGCCAGCAGCTTGGGTCGGGGGAGCTCCTACGAGCAGTACTTC
CDR3aa: CASSLGRGSSYEQYF

d_gene: NA
v_gene: TRBV3-1
j_gene: TRBJ1-1
abundance: NA
CDR3nt: TGTGCCAGCAGCCCAGGTTTCACCACTGAAGCTTTCTTT
CDR3aa: CASSPGFTTEAFF

d_gene: NA
v_gene: TRBV2
j_gene: TRBJ1-5
abundance: few
CDR3nt: TGTGCCAGCAACCGGGGAAGAGGTCAGCCCCAGCATTTT
CDR3aa: CASNRGRGQPQHF

d_gene: TRBD2
v_gene: TRBV7-2
j_gene: TRBJ2-3
abundance: many
CDR3nt: TGTGCCAGCAGCTTAGGGACTAGCGGAGATACGCAGTATTTT
CDR3aa: CASSLGTSGDTQYF

d_gene: TRBD1
v_gene: TRBV6-6
j_gene: TRBJ1-2
abundance: many
CDR3nt: TGTGCCAGCAGTACTCGACAGGGAGTCAACTATGGCTACACCTTC
CDR3aa: CASSTRQGVNYGYTF

d_gene: TRBD1
v_gene: TRBV28
j_gene: TRBJ1-1
abundance: NA
CDR3nt: TGTGCCAGCAGTACGCCTGGGACAGCGAGGAACACTGAAGCTTTCTTT
CDR3aa: CASSTPGTARNTEAFF

d_gene: TRBD2
v_gene: TRBV6-2/TRBV6-3
j_gene: TRBJ2-7
abundance: NA
CDR3nt: TGTGCCAGCAGTTACGAGCTCAGGGGGCGCGGAGCGGGAGGGCCCTACGAGCAGTACTTC
CDR3aa: CASSYELRGRGAGGPYEQYF

d_gene: TRBD2
v_gene: TRBV7-9
j_gene: TRBJ2-1
abundance: NA
CDR3nt: TGTGCCAGCATTGAAGGGACTATGTTACCTAGGGAGCAGTTCTTC
CDR3aa: CASIEGTMLPREQFF

d_gene: TRBD2
v_gene: TRBV6-1
j_gene: TRBJ2-1
abundance: NA
CDR3nt: TGTGCCAGCACCCCCTCTGTAGCGGGAGGCCGCAATGAGCAGTTCTTC
CDR3aa: CASTPSVAGGRNEQFF

d_gene: NA
v_gene: TRBV6-2/TRBV6-3
j_gene: TRBJ2-1
abundance: few
CDR3nt: TGTGCCATCTCCCCGGGACGCTCCTACAATGAGCAGTTCTTC
CDR3aa: CAISPGRSYNEQFF

d_gene: TRBD2
v_gene: TRBV6-2/TRBV6-3
j_gene: TRBJ2-1
abundance: few
CDR3nt: TGTGCCAGCAGCCGTACTAGCGGGAGTTGGGGTGTCAATGAGCAGTTCTTC
CDR3aa: CASSRTSGSWGVNEQFF

d_gene: NA
v_gene: TRBV7-2
j_gene: TRBJ1-1
abundance: many
CDR3nt: TGTGCCAGCAGCTTTATAGAGAACACTGAAGCTTTCTTT
CDR3aa: CASSFIENTEAFF

d_gene: NA
v_gene: TRBV18
j_gene: TRBJ1-1
abundance: few
CDR3nt: TGTGCCAGCTCACTATCTGACAGGAAGACTGAAGCTTTCTTT
CDR3aa: CASSLSDRKTEAFF

d_gene: NA
v_gene: TRBV2
j_gene: TRBJ1-1
abundance: NA
CDR3nt: TGTGCCAGCAGTGGCGGGAAAGGTAGCACTGAAGCTTTCTTT
CDR3aa: CASSGGKGSTEAFF

d_gene: TRBD1
v_gene: TRBV6-5
j_gene: TRBJ1-5
abundance: many
CDR3nt: TGTGCCAGCAGCCTTACAGGGGGCCTAAATCAGCCCCAGCATTTT
CDR3aa: CASSLTGGLNQPQHF

d_gene: NA
v_gene: TRBV27
j_gene: TRBJ2-3
abundance: few
CDR3nt: TGTGCCAGCAGTTTAGGCCGTTATAGCAATCAGCCCCAGTATTTT
CDR3aa: CASSLGRYSNQPQYF

d_gene: TRBD2
v_gene: TRBV6-6
j_gene: TRBJ2-1
abundance: NA
CDR3nt: TGTGCCAGCAGCCGGACTAGCGGGAGTGATGAGCAGTTCTTC
CDR3aa: CASSRTSGSDEQFF

d_gene: TRBD1
v_gene: TRBV20-1
j_gene: TRBJ2-7
abundance: few
CDR3nt: TGCAGTGCGGGACAGGGAAACGAGCAGTACTTC
CDR3aa: CSAGQGNEQYF

d_gene: TRBD1
v_gene: TRBV27
j_gene: TRBJ1-4
abundance: NA
CDR3nt: TGTGCCAGCAGATCGGGACAGGGTTTGCGACTGTTTTTT
CDR3aa: CASRSGQGLRLFF

d_gene: TRBD1
v_gene: TRBV27
j_gene: TRBJ1-4
abundance: many
CDR3nt: TGTGCCAGCAGTTTTAGGGGGCGCGGTGAAAAACTGTTTTTT
CDR3aa: CASSFRGRGEKLFF

d_gene: NA
v_gene: TRBV28
j_gene: TRBJ1-1
abundance: many
CDR3nt: TGTGCCAGCGTTACGTCGGGGAACCTGAACACTGAAGCTTTCTTT
CDR3aa: CASVTSGNLNTEAFF

d_gene: TRBD2
v_gene: TRBV6-6
j_gene: TRBJ2-1
abundance: many
CDR3nt: TGTGCCAGCAGTTATGAGGGCGGGGGGTCCTACAATGAGCAGTTCTTC
CDR3aa: CASSYEGGGSYNEQFF

d_gene: NA
v_gene: TRBV14
j_gene: TRBJ2-6
abundance: few
CDR3nt: TGTGCCAGCAGCCAGAGCTCTGGGGCCAACGTCCTGACTTTC
CDR3aa: CASSQSSGANVLTF

d_gene: NA
v_gene: TRBV12-3/TRBV12-4
j_gene: TRBJ1-1
abundance: NA
CDR3nt: TGTGCCAGCAGAAAGGAGACCAACACTGAAGCTTTCTTT
CDR3aa: CASRKETNTEAFF

d_gene: NA
v_gene: TRBV5-8
j_gene: TRBJ1-4
abundance: NA
CDR3nt: TGTGCCAGCAGCCTGGGAGGGGCTTCGCGGCATGAAAAACTGTTTTTT
CDR3aa: CASSLGGASRHEKLFF

d_gene: NA
v_gene: TRBV4-1
j_gene: TRBJ2-3
abundance: few
CDR3nt: TGCGCCAGCAGCCAAGTGGGAGGCACAGATACGCAGTATTTT
CDR3aa: CASSQVGGTDTQYF

d_gene: TRBD1
v_gene: TRBV28
j_gene: TRBJ1-4
abundance: NA
CDR3nt: TGTGCCAGCAGTACCCATGGGACAGCCGAAAAACTGTTTTTT
CDR3aa: CASSTHGTAEKLFF

d_gene: NA
v_gene: TRBV4-3
j_gene: TRBJ2-3
abundance: NA
CDR3nt: TGCGCCAGCAGCCAAGATGTAACGACCGCCGCCGAAGATACGCAGTATTTT
CDR3aa: CASSQDVTTAAEDTQYF

d_gene: NA
v_gene: TRBV27
j_gene: TRBJ2-6
abundance: many
CDR3nt: TGTGCCAGCAGTAGGGCAGGGGCCAACGTCCTGACTTTC
CDR3aa: CASSRAGANVLTF

d_gene: TRBD1
v_gene: TRBV5-1
j_gene: TRBJ1-1
abundance: few
CDR3nt: TGCGCCAGCAGCCCGTACAGGGGAAGTCTAGCTGAAGCTTTCTTT
CDR3aa: CASSPYRGSLAEAFF

d_gene: NA
v_gene: TRBV7-2
j_gene: TRBJ2-7
abundance: NA
CDR3nt: TGTGCCAGCAGCCCAGGAGACTTCTCCTACGAGCAGTACTTC
CDR3aa: CASSPGDFSYEQYF

d_gene: NA
v_gene: TRBV9
j_gene: TRBJ1-1
abundance: NA
CDR3nt: TGTGCCAGCAGCCCTTCCGACACTGAAGCTTTCTTT
CDR3aa: CASSPSDTEAFF

d_gene: TRBD2
v_gene: TRBV6-6
j_gene: TRBJ2-5
abundance: few
CDR3nt: TGTGCCAGCAGTTACTCAGTGAGCGGGAGCCAAGAGACCCAGTACTTC
CDR3aa: CASSYSVSGSQETQYF

d_gene: NA
v_gene: TRBV28
j_gene: TRBJ2-3
abundance: many
CDR3nt: TGTGCCAGCAGTCGGGGCCGAGGAGATACGCAGTATTTT
CDR3aa: CASSRGRGDTQYF

d_gene: NA
v_gene: TRBV3-1
j_gene: TRBJ2-2
abundance: few
CDR3nt: TGTGCCAGCAGCCAAGAGGTCCCGGGACGCACCGGGGAGCTGTTTTTT
CDR3aa: CASSQEVPGRTGELFF